This T cell receptor (beta chain) emerged from a study of PD-1 blockade in mismatch repair-deficient tumors. Overall study context: Patients had 12 mismatch repair-deficient cancer types, all previously treated and progressing.

Per germline, CDR1 SGHNT and CDR2 YYREEE (reference sequence). Between the trimmed V and J ends, which lost 0 bases and 11 bases, there was a span of 11 bases. This CDR3 is built from 12 residues. The data were produced by immunoSEQ multiplex PCR, yet TCRdb's version contains in-frame clones alone and is incomplete. This table holds tens of thousands of clones, around 85% found once. Study results and limitations: After pembrolizumab, tumor-resident clones rose rapidly, then generally contracted before radiologic responses.

Details on this clone: The antigen is unknown.

The starting material was PBMCs, obtained before pembrolizumab treatment. This clonotype was sampled from an adult with mismatch repair-deficient cancer. This chain links TRBV5-4 with TRBJ1-1; no firm D call. CDR3 sequence reads: CASSLAESRAFF. In nucleotides, the CDR3 is TGTGCCAGCAGCTTGGCGGAATCTAGGGCTTTCTTT.